These T cell receptor beta chains were read from a single sample in a study of blood T cell repertoires in COVID-19. Repertoires were generated with immunoSEQ multiplex PCR, while TCRdb's copy carries only in-frame clones and drops some. The sample has nearly 70,000 clones, approximately 90% seen once. Source material: peripheral blood. The receptors derive from an older woman with acute or convalescent COVID-19. Both conserved end residues are part of each CDR3. D genes are given only for firm matches. Size is stated for part of the rows, as once, few or many counts, or as a class when the clone is expanded.

13	TRBV7-2	.	.	TRBJ1-1	CASSFNRNTEAFF	TGTGCCAGCAGCTTTAACAGAAACACTGAAGCTTTCTTT
13	TRBV21-1	.	.	TRBJ1-4	CASSPWAGEKLFF	TGTGCCAGCAGCCCTTGGGCGGGTGAAAAACTGTTTTTT
15	TRBV6-5	.	few	TRBJ1-2	CASSYRGLNRGGYTF	TGTGCCAGCAGTTACCGAGGTTTGAACAGAGGGGGCTACACCTTC
15	TRBV27	TRBD1	once	TRBJ1-3	CASSLFQGAGNTIYF	TGTGCCAGCAGTTTGTTTCAGGGGGCAGGAAACACCATATATTTT
14	TRBV6-5	.	.	TRBJ1-1	CASSYSLTGPEAFF	TGTGCCAGCAGTTACTCCCTTACAGGCCCTGAAGCTTTCTTT
14	TRBV29-1	.	.	TRBJ2-1	CSTSDSYSYNEQFF	TGCAGCACCTCGGACAGCTACTCCTACAATGAGCAGTTCTTC
12	TRBV29-1	.	.	TRBJ2-7	CSVTTVSYEQYF	TGCAGCGTTACGACTGTCTCCTACGAGCAGTACTTC
15	TRBV3-1/TRBV3-2	TRBD1	.	TRBJ1-1	CASSLRGQGVTEAFF	TGTGCCAGCAGCCTTAGGGGACAGGGAGTTACTGAAGCTTTCTTT
15	TRBV15	TRBD2	.	TRBJ2-5	CATSLRGGPQETQYF	TGTGCCACCAGCCTAAGGGGAGGGCCGCAAGAGACCCAGTACTTC
14	TRBV29-1	TRBD1	.	TRBJ2-2	CSAPGTGDGGELFF	TGCAGCGCCCCCGGGACAGGGGACGGCGGGGAGCTGTTTTTT
12	TRBV2	TRBD1	.	TRBJ1-5	CASNGQGPPQHF	TGTGCCAGCAACGGACAGGGCCCACCCCAGCATTTT
14	TRBV15	.	.	TRBJ1-2	CATSREGSNYGYTF	TGTGCCACCAGCAGAGAAGGGAGCAACTATGGCTACACCTTC
13	TRBV2	TRBD1	.	TRBJ1-2	CASSQETGFGYTF	TGTGCCAGCAGTCAAGAGACAGGGTTCGGCTACACCTTC
15	TRBV6-1	.	.	TRBJ2-7	CASSERTSTPNEQYF	TGTGCCAGCAGTGAAAGAACTAGCACACCAAACGAGCAGTACTTC
14	TRBV11-2	.	.	TRBJ2-7	CASSLEGVSYEQYF	TGTGCCAGCAGTCTTGAGGGGGTTTCCTACGAGCAGTACTTC
14	TRBV27	.	.	TRBJ2-3	CASSLQGITDTQYF	TGTGCCAGCAGTTTACAGGGAATCACAGATACGCAGTATTTT
13	TRBV19	.	.	TRBJ1-1	CASSITRDTEAFF	TGTGCCAGTAGTATAACGCGGGACACTGAAGCTTTCTTT
23	TRBV28	.	.	TRBJ2-7	CASSSRDLGATFRGRPSVYEQYF	TGTGCCAGCAGTTCTAGGGATCTAGGAGCTACTTTTCGGGGGAGGCCCTCGGTCTACGAGCAGTACTTC
15	TRBV7-2	.	.	TRBJ1-5	CASSLLGDSNQPQHF	TGTGCCAGCAGCTTATTGGGAGATAGCAATCAGCCCCAGCATTTT
16	TRBV28	TRBD2	.	TRBJ2-1	CASSLLGGGSYNEQFF	TGTGCCAGCAGCCTCTTGGGGGGAGGGTCTTACAATGAGCAGTTCTTC
16	TRBV1	.	.	TRBJ2-7	CTSSQDGQGKVYEQYF	TGCACCAGCAGCCAAGATGGGCAGGGGAAGGTCTACGAGCAGTACTTC
13	TRBV7-9	.	.	TRBJ1-1	CASSLGGVREAFF	TGTGCCAGCAGCTTAGGGGGGGTCAGGGAAGCTTTCTTT
13	TRBV5-1	TRBD1	.	TRBJ2-5	CASSSQGVETQYF	TGCGCCAGCAGCTCTCAGGGGGTAGAGACCCAGTACTTC
17	TRBV7-9	TRBD1	.	TRBJ1-3	CASSLRTGTRRGNTIYF	TGTGCCAGCAGCCTCCGGACAGGGACACGTCGTGGAAACACCATATATTTT
13	TRBV5-1	.	.	TRBJ1-2	CASSLEEGTGYTF	TGCGCCAGCAGCTTGGAGGAGGGTACAGGCTACACCTTC
17	TRBV3-1/TRBV3-2	.	.	TRBJ1-1	CASSQDGGGGRDTEAFF	TGTGCCAGCAGCCAAGATGGGGGCGGGGGAAGGGACACTGAAGCTTTCTTT
14	TRBV28	TRBD2	once	TRBJ2-7	CASSNSGRRHEQYF	TGTGCCAGCAGTAATAGCGGGAGAAGACACGAGCAGTACTTC
14	TRBV6-5	TRBD1	.	TRBJ1-3	CASSFTGDGNTIYF	TGTGCCAGCAGTTTTACAGGGGACGGAAACACCATATATTTT
14	TRBV29-1	TRBD2	.	TRBJ2-3	CSVEGGTLTDTQYF	TGCAGCGTTGAGGGGGGGACCCTCACAGATACGCAGTATTTT
12	TRBV27	TRBD2	.	TRBJ2-1	CASRTGGNEQFF	TGTGCCAGCAGAACGGGGGGTAATGAGCAGTTCTTC
14	TRBV11-1	.	.	TRBJ2-3	CASSLEARTDTQYF	TGTGCCAGCAGCTTAGAAGCCCGAACAGATACGCAGTATTTT